This entry describes one T cell receptor beta chain. Its antigen is unknown. In TCRdb, the RT-PCR reads were re-called with MiXCR into one record per CDR3 protein. The data show about 500,000 distinct CDR3 sequences, with 13% seen just once and approximately 14% held by the top ten. The data derive from a study of response to subunit inactivated influenza vaccine. Study findings and constraints: Each seasonal influenza vaccination, the authors suggested, recruits few new T cells.

Trimming stripped 2 bases from V and 5 bases from J, with 14 bases between. The germline CDR1 and CDR2 sequences are MNHNS and SASEGT. The CDR3 has 15 residues. This chain links TRBV6-1 with TRBJ2-3; the D gene is possibly TRBD1 (8 bases). Specimen: PBMCs from blood, collected about 6 weeks after vaccination. The receptor was isolated from a middle-aged man who received an inactivated influenza vaccine. The CDR3 is CASSEWTGREDTQYF. The CDR3 DNA reads as TGTGCCAGCAGTGAATGGACAGGGAGGGAAGATACGCAGTATTTT.